This T cell receptor beta chain comes out of a study of blood T cell repertoires in COVID-19. Across the study: There were acute and convalescent COVID-19 samples, and they came from the United States, Italy and Spain. PBMCs, B-cell-depleted T cells, or T cells provided the cDNA or gDNA that made up the material.

Original methodology: How many nucleated cells were present was estimated from reference gene primer amplification. Repertoires were generated with immunoSEQ multiplex PCR, while TCRdb's copy carries only in-frame clones and drops some. The DNA gave D and trimming, while V, J and clone size come from that table. The sample carries 250,000 to 300,000 clones, over 65% recorded once. The table lists this clone with a few counts. The V gene's germline CDR1 is SGHRS and CDR2 YFSETQ. The CDR3 is 13 amino acids. Unmatched junction bases numbered 4, after V lost 4 bases and J lost 5 bases. The TCR was taken from a man aged 55 to 70 who had recovered from COVID-19. Sequenced sample: peripheral blood. The gene calls are TRBV5-1 and TRBJ1-2; 8 bases are a match to TRBD1. The CDR3 DNA sequence: TGCGCCAGCAGCCAGGGGGCCAGGTATGGCTACACCTTC. Translating it yields CASSQGARYGYTF.